This passage covers 19 T cell receptor beta chains from one sample sequenced in a study of high-grade serous ovarian cancer treatment subgroups. Tumor tissue was taken before any definitive surgery or chemotherapy was given. Only in-frame clones appear in the TCRdb table, and some are missing; sequencing was by immunoSEQ multiplex PCR. This table has some 10,000 clones, around 68% appearing once. The sequenced sample was tumor tissue. The receptors derive from a human donor with high-grade serous ovarian cancer.

This clone was seen a handful of times. This chain joins TRBV7-9 and TRBJ1-5; no clear D gene. Germline V lookup: CDR1 SEHNR, CDR2 FQNEAQ (reference sequence). The CDR3 is 14 amino acids. Trimming removed 2 bases from V and 6 bases from J, with 11 bases in between. In nucleotides, the CDR3 is TGTGCCAGCAGCTTAACCGGTTCGGGTCAGCCCCAGCATTTT. Translated, it gives CASSLTGSGQPQHF. Full variable domain (outside the CDR3, taken from reference TRBV7-9 and TRBJ1-5): DTGVSQNPRHKITKRGQNVTFRCDPISEHNRLYWYRQTLGQGPEFLTYFQNEAQLEKSRLLSDRFSAERPKGSFSTLEIQRTEQGDSAMYLCASSLTGSGQPQHFGDGTRLSIL.

The gene calls are TRBV27 and TRBJ2-5; D is tentatively TRBD1 or TRBD2 (7 bases each). Gene TRBJ2-7 matches the end of the DNA better, so the J call may be wrong. This CDR3 has 14 amino acids. From germline, CDR1 is MNHEY and CDR2 SMNVEV (reference sequence). The CDR3 sequence is CASTSGGRAHEQYF. The DNA for the CDR3 is TGTGCCAGCACCTCAGGGGGGAGGGCCCACGAGCAGTACTTC.

This rearrangement joins TRBV11-2 to TRBJ2-2; D is tentatively TRBD1 or TRBD2 (5 bases each). The ends were cut back, 5 bases at V and 3 bases at J, with 16 bases in the middle. Germline CDR1 SGHAT, CDR2 FQNNGV. This CDR3 spans 16 amino acids. CDR3 amino acids: CASSPAAGTHTGELFF. The CDR3 DNA follows: TGTGCCAGCAGCCCCGCTGCCGGGACCCACACCGGGGAGCTGTTTTTT.

V usage is TRBV6-5 and J usage is TRBJ2-3, with 7 bases fitting TRBD2. This CDR3 comprises 15 residues. J lost 0 bases, V lost 8 bases, and 8 bases had no gene match. Germline V gene data show CDR1 as MNHEY and CDR2 as SVGAGI. The CDR3 DNA is TGTGCCAGCGTTAGGGACTATTCTAGCACAGATACGCAGTATTTT. Translating it yields CASVRDYSSTDTQYF.

This clone is medium-sized by share. The rearrangement joins TRBV2 to TRBJ2-7; possibly TRBD1 or TRBD2 for D (5 bases each). This CDR3 is 13 amino acids long. Germline-derived CDR1 and CDR2 are SNHLY and FYNNEI. Trimming took 3 bases from V and 5 from J, leaving 11 bases between them. The CDR3 nucleotides read TGTGCCAGCAGTGATGGGGGTATCGACGAGCAGTACTTC. Translating gives CASSDGGIDEQYF.

This clone appeared a few times. This chain's CDR3 is CSVTHPGTPNTEAFF. The CDR3 DNA reads as TGCAGCGTTACCCACCCCGGGACGCCGAACACTGAAGCTTTCTTT. The chain is built from TRBV29-1 and TRBJ1-1; the D gene is possibly TRBD1 (5 bases). Trimming pared 5 bases from V and 1 base from J, leaving 17 bases between. Germline V gene data show CDR1 as SQVTM and CDR2 as ANQGSEA. CDR3 length: 15 residues.

This chain connects TRBV5-1 to TRBJ2-7, with D maybe TRBD1 (7 bases). The germline V and J ends were trimmed by 7 bases and 3 bases, with 14 bases remaining between them. CDR3 length equals 13 residues. CDR1 is SGHRS, CDR2 YFSETQ, per germline. The CDR3 loop reads CASAFQGGYEQYF. Written as DNA, the CDR3 is TGCGCCAGCGCCTTTCAGGGGGGCTACGAGCAGTACTTC.

This clone turned up a few times. V gene TRBV10-3 combines with J gene TRBJ2-1, with TRBD2 matching over 10 bases. Germline lookup yields CDR1 ENHRY and CDR2 SYGVKD. The CDR3 is made up of 14 amino acids. Trimming cost V 4 bases and J 4 bases; bases outside gene matches: 1. DNA of the CDR3: TGTGCCATCAGTGGGACTAGCGGATACAATGAGCAGTTCTTC. Protein sequence: CAISGTSGYNEQFF.

This clone was counted only a few times. CDR3 protein: CASSSGTSGSAYNEQFF. The DNA for the CDR3 is TGTGCCAGCAGTTCCGGGACTAGCGGGTCTGCCTACAATGAGCAGTTCTTC. V and J are TRBV5-4 and TRBJ2-1; 12 bases line up with TRBD2. Unmatched junction bases numbered 8, after V lost 5 bases and J lost 2 bases. The CDR3 is 17 residues long. Germline lookup yields CDR1 SGHNT and CDR2 YYREEE (reference sequence).

Relative to its sample, this clone is medium-sized. The V call is TRBV29-1, the J call TRBJ2-7; D call uncertain. Germline assignment: CDR1 SQVTM and CDR2 ANQGSEA. CDR3 length equals 11 residues. Trimming stripped 4 bases from V and 0 bases from J, with 4 bases between. CDR3 region: CSVVSSYEQYF. DNA for the CDR3: TGCAGCGTTGTAAGCTCCTACGAGCAGTACTTC.

The V call is TRBV28, the J call TRBJ2-5; perhaps TRBD2 as D (5 bases). This CDR3 contains 12 residues. Deletions cut 7 bases from V and 1 base from J, with 7 bases between. CDR1 and CDR2 (germline): MDHEN, SYDVKM. Here the CDR3 reads CASTSIQETQYF. The CDR3 DNA reads as TGTGCCAGCACTAGCATCCAAGAGACCCAGTACTTC. Combining the CDR3 with reference TRBV28 and TRBJ2-5 gives the whole variable domain DVKVTQSSRYLVKRTGEKVFLECVQDMDHENMFWYRQDPGLGLRLIYFSYDVKMKEKGDIPEGYSVSREKKERFSLILESASTNQTSMYLCASTSIQETQYFGPGTRLLVL.

The count of this clone is one. The chain has TRBV7-2 and TRBJ2-7; 7 bases agree with TRBD1. Trimming removed 4 bases from V and 3 bases from J; junction bases left unmatched: 3. CDR1 is SGHTA and CDR2 is FQGNSA in the germline V gene. The CDR3 has 13 amino acids. The CDR3 spells CASSSYRGYEQYF. CDR3 bases: TGTGCCAGCAGCTCCTACAGGGGCTACGAGCAGTACTTC.

This chain links TRBV7-6 with TRBJ1-3; D remains unclear. The V gene lost 1 base and the J gene lost 0 bases, with 10 bases spanning the gap. The CDR3 extends over 16 amino acids. Germline CDR1 and CDR2: SGHVS and FNYEAQ. CDR3 residues: CASSLGTGGSGNTIYF. For the CDR3, the DNA is TGTGCCAGCAGCTTAGGGACCGGAGGCTCTGGAAACACCATATATTTT.

This clone was seen a single time. This chain links TRBV11-2 with TRBJ2-5; D is uncertain. Per germline, CDR1 SGHAT and CDR2 FQNNGV. V gave up 2 bases and J gave up 3 bases, with 10 bases separating them. The CDR3 is 14 amino acids. CDR3 in amino acids: CASSLWRREETQYF. CDR3 in DNA: TGTGCCAGCAGCTTATGGAGACGGGAAGAGACCCAGTACTTC. Based on the CDR3 plus reference TRBV11-2 and TRBJ2-5, the full variable domain is EAGVAQSPRYKIIEKRQSVAFWCNPISGHATLYWYQQILGQGPKLLIQFQNNGVVDDSQLPKDRFSAERLKGVDSTLKIQPAKLEDSAVYLCASSLWRREETQYFGPGTRLLVL.

J is TRBJ2-7 and V is TRBV5-1; a weak D match, TRBD2 (5 bases). Germline CDR1 and CDR2: SGHRS and YFSETQ. CDR3 length: 13 amino acids. The V end lost 0 bases, the J end lost 6 bases, and 10 bases lay between the germline ends. The CDR3 spells CASSLAPSLEQYF. The CDR3 nucleotides read TGCGCCAGCAGCTTGGCCCCTAGCCTCGAGCAGTACTTC.

The chain employs TRBV19 and TRBJ2-1; D unresolved. The germline V and J ends were trimmed by 1 base and 7 bases, with 5 bases remaining between them. The germline CDR1 and CDR2 sequences are LNHDA and SQIVND (reference sequence). The CDR3 sequence is 12 residues long. DNA of the CDR3: TGTGCCAGTAGTATAGGGAGAAATGAGCAGTTCTTC. Encoded protein: CASSIGRNEQFF.

This sequence joins TRBV9 and TRBJ1-1; D uncertain. Trimming shortened V by 4 bases and J by 1 base, and 14 bases separated the two germline ends. Germline assignment: CDR1 SGDLS and CDR2 YYNGEE. The length of the CDR3 is 15 residues. CDR3 region: CASSLGFSRNTEAFF. In nucleotides, the CDR3 is TGTGCCAGCAGCTTGGGGTTCTCGAGGAACACTGAAGCTTTCTTT.

The rearrangement uses TRBV7-9 and TRBJ2-1, with a weak D call TRBD2 (5 bases). Germline CDR1 and CDR2: SEHNR and FQNEAQ (reference sequence). The CDR3 runs to 15 residues. V shed 1 base and J shed 2 bases, with 9 bases lying between them. CDR3 in DNA: TGTGCCAGCAGCTTAGTAGCGAGCACCTACAATGAGCAGTTCTTC. As protein: CASSLVASTYNEQFF. The complete variable domain, with remaining parts taken from reference TRBV7-9 and TRBJ2-1, reads DTGVSQNPRHKITKRGQNVTFRCDPISEHNRLYWYRQTLGQGPEFLTYFQNEAQLEKSRLLSDRFSAERPKGSFSTLEIQRTEQGDSAMYLCASSLVASTYNEQFFGPGTRLTVL.

Relative to its sample, this clone is medium-sized. CDR3 nucleotides: TGTGCCTGGAAGGGACAGGGGGGTAGTCAGCCCCAGCATTTT. This sequence encodes CAWKGQGGSQPQHF. This chain uses TRBV30 with TRBJ1-5, with TRBD1 identical over 11 bases. V was pared by 4 bases and J by 6 bases, with 5 bases of the junction left unmatched. Germline V lookup: CDR1 GTSNPN, CDR2 SVGIG (reference sequence). This CDR3 has 14 residues.